This T cell receptor beta chain was documented in a study of CD8 T cells in ankylosing spondylitis. Study-wide results and limits: For ankylosing spondylitis blood, a TCR beta motif of about 8 highly homologous variants appeared characteristic. Researchers reportedly found disease-linked clones significantly enriched in matched ankylosing spondylitis synovial fluid.

The authors made TCR beta libraries by quantitative 5'-RACE with molecular barcodes. Using its own MiXCR run on the 5' RACE reads, TCRdb lists one record per CDR3 protein. The table has about 300,000 distinct CDR3 sequences, approximately 10% seen once. Germline lookup yields CDR1 SNHLY and CDR2 FYNNEI. The germline V and J ends were trimmed by 6 bases and 4 bases, with 16 bases remaining between them. This CDR3 comprises 16 residues. Only a few counts were recorded for this clonotype. Its antigen is unidentified. The chain joins TRBV2 to TRBJ1-6; D gene ambiguous. The sequencing sample was made of blood, either unsorted or a sorted T cell fraction (not recorded which). The sequence came from a female donor with ankylosing spondylitis or in good health (not recorded which). The CDR3 spells CASSAEIGLYNSPLHF. The CDR3 bases are TGTGCCAGCAGCGCAGAGATCGGACTTTATAATTCACCCCTCCACTTT.